Included here is one TCR beta chain sequence, with context. Its target is unknown. This table comes from immunoSEQ multiplex PCR, and its TCRdb copy is limited to in-frame clones, with some not included. The sample carries 10,000 to 15,000 clones, approximately 96% recorded once. The sample belongs to a study of neoadjuvant nivolumab and ipilimumab in lung cancer. About the research overall: Nivolumab 3 mg/kg was given days 1, 15 and 29, plus ipilimumab 1 mg/kg day 1 in combination. Study findings and constraints: Resected tumors had greater TCR richness and clonality than uninvolved lung. TCR clonality did not significantly correlate with pathologic tumor regression.

Material: peripheral blood, obtained after neoadjuvant nivolumab, alone or with ipilimumab, at or shortly before surgery. This receptor was obtained from an adult with non-small cell lung cancer.

CDR3 residues: CASSSRTSGNLADTQYF. In DNA form, the CDR3 reads TGTGCCAGCAGCTCTCGGACTAGCGGGAACTTGGCAGATACGCAGTATTTT. The rearrangement joins TRBV7-9 to TRBJ2-3; 12 bases align to TRBD2. The germline V gene encodes CDR1 SEHNR and CDR2 FQNEAQ (reference sequence). The CDR3 extends over 17 amino acids. Germline trimming cut 4 bases from V and 4 bases from J; bases unmatched to any gene: 9.